This entry is about one T cell receptor beta chain. Its antigen is not known. V lost 6 bases to trimming and J lost 6 bases, with 14 bases between them. This CDR3 is 12 amino acids long. Germline-derived CDR1 and CDR2 are SQVTM and ANQGSEA. The source of the blood RNA was unsorted whole blood, and germline DNA was extracted as well. The source of the sample is a study of tumor-infiltrating lymphocytes in primary liver carcinoma. Study-wide results and limits: Significantly larger top-250-clone fractions were found in tumors than in blood (p = 0.039).

TCR beta cDNA was prepared out of roughly 450 ng total RNA by means of a constant-region primer. Researchers made the TCR beta libraries by running three nested multiplex PCR rounds with slightly modified ARM-PCR. Running roughly 10 cycles apiece, the first two PCR rounds relied on TRBV1-TRBV30 forward primers together with a C-beta reverse primer. TCRdb re-analysed the multiplex PCR reads in MiXCR, keeping a single row per CDR3 protein. The sample records 150,000 to 200,000 distinct CDR3 sequences, less than 65% being singletons. The origin of this receptor is a man aged 35-49 years with primary liver carcinoma and hepatitis B virus infection. Sequences were obtained from peripheral blood. The rearrangement uses TRBV29-1 and TRBJ1-2; D gene ambiguous. The CDR3 DNA reads TGCAGCGTGTGGGATATCTCCGATGGCTACACCTTC. Translated, it gives CSVWDISDGYTF. Based on the CDR3 plus reference TRBV29-1 and TRBJ1-2, the full variable domain is SAVISQKPSRDICQRGTSLTIQCQVDSQVTMMFWYRQQPGQSLTLIATANQGSEATYESGFVIDKFPISRPNLTFSTLTVSNMSPEDSSIYLCSVWDISDGYTFGSGTRLTVV.